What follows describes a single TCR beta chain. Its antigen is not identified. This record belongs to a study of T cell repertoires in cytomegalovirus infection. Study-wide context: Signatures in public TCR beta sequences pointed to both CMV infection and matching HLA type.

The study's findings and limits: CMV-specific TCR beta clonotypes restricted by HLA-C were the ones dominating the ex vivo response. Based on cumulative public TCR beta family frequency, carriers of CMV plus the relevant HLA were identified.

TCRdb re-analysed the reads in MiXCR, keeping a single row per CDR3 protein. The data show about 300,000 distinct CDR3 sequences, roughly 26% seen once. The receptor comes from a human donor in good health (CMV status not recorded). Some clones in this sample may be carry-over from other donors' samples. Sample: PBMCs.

This CDR3 reads CASSGDLRDRRTQGAYEQYF. CDR3 DNA: TGTGCCAGCAGTGGGGACCTCCGGGACAGGAGAACTCAAGGGGCTTACGAGCAGTACTTC. This rearrangement joins TRBV25-1 to TRBJ2-7, with 8 bases identical to TRBD1. V was clipped by 4 bases and J by 4 bases; unmatched bases: 24. Germline assignment: CDR1 MGHDK and CDR2 SYGVNS. The CDR3 runs 20 residues.